This T cell receptor beta chain was recorded in a study of T cell responses to AZD1222 COVID-19 vaccine (dated by TCRdb to the early 2020s). Study-wide context: AZD1222 recipients given second doses at about 4 weeks or at about 12 weeks were pooled, since spike-specific TCR depth and breadth were not found to differ between the two schedules. Trial participants were enrolled by age into subgroups of 18-55, 56-69 and 70-plus years, and 148, 28 and 57 TCR-sequenced participants, respectively, were included in these subgroups. TCR sequencing was performed for some 250 trial participants, of whom around 210 were given two doses of AZD1222 and approximately 26 were given two doses of MenACWY control vaccine. Broad study findings and their caveats: A significant rise in spike-specific TCR breadth and depth was observed after two AZD1222 doses relative to day 0 and relative to MenACWY recipients. Most participants were white British and females outnumbered males, and the authors suggested that clonal diversity may have been underestimated. Because no day 14 peak-response samples were available, repertoires were characterized only after the peak T cell response. The 56-69-year group was small, and its depth increase did not reach significance, likely because of low power. Vaccine-associated CD4 TCRs spanned the whole spike protein, with dominant responses in regions 160-218 and 743-854. Nearly half of unique spike-specific TCRs reportedly recognized epitopes outside regions mutated in the B.1.351 and B.1.1.7 variants. Conclusions about previously exposed vaccinees are limited, since just a handful of AZD1222 recipients were seropositive for SARS-CoV-2 at baseline.

The CDR3 regions of human TCRbeta chains were subjected to immunosequencing. The authors' pipeline ran thus. Repertoire TCRs were checked for matches against a reference library of SARS-CoV-2-specific TCRs that had been generated using the MIRA antigen-specificity platform. Breadth was defined as the fraction of unique TCRs that were SARS-CoV-2-associated. Depth was defined as the fraction of total T cells that were SARS-CoV-2-associated. Using the MIRA data, each spike-specific TCR was mapped to the spike region that the TCR reacts to and placed in a CD4 or CD8 class. Log10-transformed breadth and depth values were compared by one-way ANOVA with Sidak's multiple comparisons tests. TCRdb took over this immuneACCESS table, retaining in-frame rearrangements with V and J assigned. Such tables are incomplete; in checked studies, under half of the missing clones stem from an unresolved V gene, and the remainder is unexplained. The V and J calls and the clone size are those of that table, but D and trimming were determined from the DNA. The sample includes 150,000 to 200,000 clones, with roughly 87% observed a single time. The leading ten clones occupy 2.6% of the sample.

Concerning this clone: Its antigen has not been determined. Base qualities were left out, and no much larger clone turns up one base away.

Interpreted using the paper, the time point label stands for: baseline before first vaccination. The vaccinee samples were drawn from two UK trials, COV001 and COV002, one of which was a single-blind randomized controlled phase 2/3 trial testing AZD1222 (ChAdOx1 nCoV-19) in healthy adults. For TCRbeta chain sequencing, PBMC samples were collected from trial participants at day 0 and at day 28 after the second dose. Sequenced here: peripheral blood, sampled on day 0 of AZD1222 vaccination. The receptor was isolated from an adult in good health.

The nucleotides are TGTGCCAGCCGGGTGGGTTATCAGCCCCAGCATTTT. Its translation reads: CASRVGYQPQHF. The V and J segments used are TRBV2 and TRBJ1-5, with the D gene uncertain. V is shortened by 8 bases, J by 5 bases, and the region joining them spans 10 bases. Based on the germline V gene, the CDR1 and CDR2 sequences are SNHLY and FYNNEI. The CDR3, cysteine through phenylalanine, is 12 amino acids long. This entry keeps only the CDR3 DNA: 36 bases, framed from base 1.